The clone carrying this TCR beta chain was seen a handful of times. Its antigen remains unidentified. MiXCR, applied by TCRdb to the RT-PCR reads, yields one record per CDR3 protein. The sample includes 500,000 to 700,000 distinct CDR3 sequences, around a quarter of them seen just once. This record comes from a study of response to subunit inactivated influenza vaccine. Germline V gives CDR1 DFQATT, CDR2 SNEGSKA (reference sequence). Trimming at V came to 6 bases and at J to 4 bases, leaving 12 bases not matched to a gene. The CDR3 length is 16 residues. Findings and limits, study-wide: That few new T cells are recruited by each seasonal influenza vaccination was the authors' suggestion.

These data are also associated with another study on T cells expressing NK-cell markers. This second study says: The cDNA for TCR beta came from 5'RACE template switching with UMIs.

Sequencing used CD4+ T cells sorted from PBMCs, obtained 11 to 12 days after vaccination. The receptor was derived from a man in his forties or fifties who received an inactivated influenza vaccine. V is TRBV20-1 and J is TRBJ2-7; 13 nucleotides align to TRBD2. The CDR3, as DNA: TGCAGTGCAACGGGACTAGCGGGGCGAAGCGGGTACGAGCAGTACTTC. This encodes CSATGLAGRSGYEQYF.